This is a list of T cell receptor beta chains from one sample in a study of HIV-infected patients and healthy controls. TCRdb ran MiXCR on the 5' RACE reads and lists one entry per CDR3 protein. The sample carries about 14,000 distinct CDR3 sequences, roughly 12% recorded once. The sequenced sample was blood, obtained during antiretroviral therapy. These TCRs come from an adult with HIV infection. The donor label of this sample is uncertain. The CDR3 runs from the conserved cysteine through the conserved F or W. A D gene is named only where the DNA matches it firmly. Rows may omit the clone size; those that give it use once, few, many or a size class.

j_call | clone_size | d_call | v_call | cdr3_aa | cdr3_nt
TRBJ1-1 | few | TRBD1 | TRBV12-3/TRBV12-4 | CASSLDLTGWGTEAFF | TGTGCCAGCAGTTTAGATCTGACAGGGTGGGGCACTGAAGCTTTCTTT
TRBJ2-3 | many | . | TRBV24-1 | CATSGDFSTDTQYF | TGTGCCACCAGCGGGGACTTTTCCACAGATACGCAGTATTTT
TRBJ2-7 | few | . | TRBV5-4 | CASSFAGSYEQYF | TGTGCCAGCAGCTTTGCGGGGTCCTACGAGCAGTACTTC
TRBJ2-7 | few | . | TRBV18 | CASSRQESSYEQYF | TGTGCCAGCTCACGACAGGAGAGCTCCTACGAGCAGTACTTC
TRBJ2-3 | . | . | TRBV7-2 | CASSPDRSTDTQYF | TGTGCCAGCAGCCCGGACCGATCCACAGATACGCAGTATTTT
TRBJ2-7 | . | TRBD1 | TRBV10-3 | CAISESPGGYEQYF | TGTGCCATCAGTGAGTCCCCAGGGGGCTACGAGCAGTACTTC
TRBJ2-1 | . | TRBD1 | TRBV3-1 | CASSQDWRRTGTYNEQFF | TGTGCCAGCAGCCAAGATTGGCGAAGGACAGGGACCTACAATGAGCAGTTCTTC
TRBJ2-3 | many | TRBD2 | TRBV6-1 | CAITLNPSGDLPSQYF | TGTGCCATAACCTTAAACCCTAGCGGGGACCTCCCCTCGCAGTATTTT
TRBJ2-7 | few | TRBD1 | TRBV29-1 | CSVGRQGAYEQYF | TGCAGCGTTGGGAGACAGGGTGCCTACGAGCAGTACTTC
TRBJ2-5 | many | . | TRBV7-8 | CASSLAFPQETQYF | TGTGCCAGCAGCTTAGCTTTTCCACAAGAGACCCAGTACTTC
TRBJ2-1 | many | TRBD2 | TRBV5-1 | CASSWDSGGEQFF | TGCGCCAGCAGCTGGGATAGCGGGGGCGAGCAGTTCTTC
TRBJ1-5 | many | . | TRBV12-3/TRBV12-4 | CASRHAVNQPQHF | TGTGCCAGTAGACATGCGGTAAATCAGCCCCAGCATTTT
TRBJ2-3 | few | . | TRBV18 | CASSPLGEFTDTQYF | TGTGCCAGCTCACCACTGGGAGAATTCACAGATACGCAGTATTTT
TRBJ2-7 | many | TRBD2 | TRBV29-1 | CSVRTSGRSDEQYF | TGCAGCGTTAGAACTAGCGGGAGATCCGACGAGCAGTACTTC
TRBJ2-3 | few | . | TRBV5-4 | CASSLDQGPTDTQYF | TGTGCCAGCAGCTTGGATCAGGGGCCCACAGATACGCAGTATTTT
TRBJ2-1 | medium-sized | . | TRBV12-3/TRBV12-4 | CASSFTPGLPMPYNEQFF | TGTGCCAGCAGCTTTACCCCGGGACTCCCGATGCCCTACAATGAGCAGTTCTTC
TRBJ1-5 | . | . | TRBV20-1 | CSASWSGSNQPQHF | TGCAGTGCTAGTTGGAGTGGCAGCAATCAGCCCCAGCATTTT
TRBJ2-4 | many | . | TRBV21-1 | CASSTGGLDKNIQYF | TGTGCCAGCAGCACTGGCGGCTTGGACAAAAACATTCAGTACTTC
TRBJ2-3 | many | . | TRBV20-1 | CSVRPFGADTQYF | TGCAGTGTCAGACCCTTTGGAGCAGATACGCAGTATTTT
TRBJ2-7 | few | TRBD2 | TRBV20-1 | CSARRYLGLAGSEQYF | TGCAGTGCTAGACGTTACCTGGGACTAGCGGGGAGCGAGCAGTACTTC
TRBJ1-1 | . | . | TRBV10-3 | CAISGGLPNTEAFF | TGTGCCATCAGTGGTGGACTGCCGAACACTGAAGCTTTCTTT
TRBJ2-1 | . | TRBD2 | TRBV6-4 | CACARGSSNEQFF | TGTGCCTGCGCACGCGGGAGCTCCAATGAGCAGTTCTTC
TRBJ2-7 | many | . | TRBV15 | CATSRDRPGRHEVSSYEQYF | TGTGCCACCAGCAGAGATCGGCCGGGAAGACATGAGGTTAGCTCCTACGAGCAGTACTTC
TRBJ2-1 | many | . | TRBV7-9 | CASSPQGGSNEQFF | TGTGCCAGCAGTCCGCAAGGTGGGTCCAATGAGCAGTTCTTC
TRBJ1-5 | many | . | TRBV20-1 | CSARGGGGQPQHF | TGCAGTGCTAGAGGGGGCGGGGGTCAGCCCCAGCATTTT
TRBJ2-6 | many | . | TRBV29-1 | CSVMRSGANVLTF | TGCAGCGTTATGCGCTCTGGGGCCAACGTCCTGACTTTC
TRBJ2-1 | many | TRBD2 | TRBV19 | CASSIVRGAGVGIPYNEQFF | TGTGCCAGTAGTATAGTGAGGGGAGCGGGAGTGGGGATACCCTACAATGAGCAGTTCTTC
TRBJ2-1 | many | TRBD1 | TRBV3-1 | CASSQRGTGGTEQFF | TGTGCCAGCAGCCAAAGAGGGACAGGGGGCACTGAGCAGTTCTTC
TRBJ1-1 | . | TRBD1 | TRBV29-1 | CSVEPGTGRVF | TGCAGCGTTGAACCTGGGACAGGGAGAGTCTTT
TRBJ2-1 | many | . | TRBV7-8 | CASSPVSKDEQFF | TGTGCCAGCAGCCCAGTTTCTAAGGATGAGCAGTTCTTC
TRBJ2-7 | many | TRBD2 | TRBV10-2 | CASTNGGSFEQYF | TGCGCCAGCACAAACGGGGGGTCTTTTGAGCAGTACTTC
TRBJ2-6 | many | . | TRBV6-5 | CASTTSWLSGANVLTF | TGTGCCAGCACCACTTCGTGGCTCTCTGGGGCCAACGTCCTGACTTTC
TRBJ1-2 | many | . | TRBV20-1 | CSAVGGSTNGYTF | TGCAGTGCTGTTGGAGGTTCCACTAATGGCTACACCTTC
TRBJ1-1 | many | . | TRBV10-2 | CASRGGQGVATEAFF | TGCGCCAGCAGAGGAGGTCAGGGTGTAGCCACTGAAGCTTTCTTT
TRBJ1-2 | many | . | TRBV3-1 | CASSPFGVNYGYTF | TGTGCCAGCAGCCCCTTCGGGGTAAACTATGGCTACACCTTC
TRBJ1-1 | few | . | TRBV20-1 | CSARPGTEAFF | TGCAGTGCCCGCCCGGGGACTGAAGCTTTCTTT
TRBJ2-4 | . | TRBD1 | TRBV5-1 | CASSLGQGLAKNIQYF | TGCGCCAGCAGCTTGGGACAGGGGTTAGCCAAAAACATTCAGTACTTC
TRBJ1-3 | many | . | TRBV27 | CASMEGGRTGNTIYF | TGTGCCAGCATGGAGGGGGGGCGCACCGGAAACACCATATATTTT
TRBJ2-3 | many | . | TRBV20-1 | CSVRGADTQYF | TGCAGTGTGCGAGGTGCAGATACGCAGTATTTT
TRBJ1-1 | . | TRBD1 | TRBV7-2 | CASSFRGGENTEAFF | TGTGCCAGCAGCTTCAGGGGGGGTGAGAACACTGAAGCTTTCTTT
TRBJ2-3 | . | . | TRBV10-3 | CAIKVVGSTDTQYF | TGTGCCATCAAGGTAGTGGGTAGCACAGATACGCAGTATTTT
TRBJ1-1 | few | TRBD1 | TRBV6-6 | CASSYGGQALPEAFF | TGTGCCAGCAGTTACGGGGGACAGGCCCTCCCTGAAGCTTTCTTT
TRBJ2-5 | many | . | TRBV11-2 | CASSSSDRPRGAQYF | TGTGCCAGCAGCAGCTCGGACAGGCCTAGGGGGGCCCAGTACTTC
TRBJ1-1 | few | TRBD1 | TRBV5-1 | CASSSPGQGFWNTEAFF | TGCGCCAGCAGCTCACCGGGACAGGGCTTTTGGAACACTGAAGCTTTCTTT
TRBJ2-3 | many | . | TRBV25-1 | CASSQPGASDTQYF | TGTGCCAGCAGTCAACCTGGGGCGTCAGATACGCAGTATTTT
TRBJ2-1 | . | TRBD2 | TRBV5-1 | CASSPRTSGGYRSEQFF | TGCGCCAGCAGCCCTAGGACTAGCGGGGGCTACCGTAGCGAGCAGTTCTTC
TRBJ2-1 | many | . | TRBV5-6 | CASSTGTGYNEQFF | TGTGCCAGCAGCACCGGGACTGGTTACAATGAGCAGTTCTTC
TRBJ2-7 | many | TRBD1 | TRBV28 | CASSPPTGGSYEQYF | TGTGCCAGCAGTCCCCCGACAGGGGGCAGTTACGAGCAGTACTTC
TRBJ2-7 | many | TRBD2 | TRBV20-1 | CSAPRRVSGSYEQYF | TGCAGTGCCCCTAGGCGTGTTAGCGGGAGTTACGAGCAGTACTTC
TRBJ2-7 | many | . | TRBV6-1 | CASSEASEPRSYEQYF | TGTGCCAGCAGTGAAGCGTCAGAACCCCGCTCCTACGAGCAGTACTTC
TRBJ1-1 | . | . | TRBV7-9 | CASSPYGRTEAFF | TGTGCCAGCAGCCCCTACGGGAGAACTGAAGCTTTCTTT
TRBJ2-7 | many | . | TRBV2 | CASTPVRRGGDYEQYF | TGTGCCAGCACTCCCGTTCGTAGGGGGGGGGACTACGAGCAGTACTTC
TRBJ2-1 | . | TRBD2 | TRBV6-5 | CACTSGSHEQFF | TGTGCCTGTACTAGCGGGAGCCATGAGCAGTTCTTC